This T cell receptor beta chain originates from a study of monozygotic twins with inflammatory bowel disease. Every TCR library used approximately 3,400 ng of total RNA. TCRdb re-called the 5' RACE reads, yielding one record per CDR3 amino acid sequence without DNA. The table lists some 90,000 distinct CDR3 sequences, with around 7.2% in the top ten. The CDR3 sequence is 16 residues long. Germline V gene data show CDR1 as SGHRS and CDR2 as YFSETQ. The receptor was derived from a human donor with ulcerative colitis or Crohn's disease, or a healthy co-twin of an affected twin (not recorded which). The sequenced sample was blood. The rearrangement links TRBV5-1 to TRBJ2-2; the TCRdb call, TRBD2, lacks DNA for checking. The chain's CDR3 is CASSSGWRGATGELFF.